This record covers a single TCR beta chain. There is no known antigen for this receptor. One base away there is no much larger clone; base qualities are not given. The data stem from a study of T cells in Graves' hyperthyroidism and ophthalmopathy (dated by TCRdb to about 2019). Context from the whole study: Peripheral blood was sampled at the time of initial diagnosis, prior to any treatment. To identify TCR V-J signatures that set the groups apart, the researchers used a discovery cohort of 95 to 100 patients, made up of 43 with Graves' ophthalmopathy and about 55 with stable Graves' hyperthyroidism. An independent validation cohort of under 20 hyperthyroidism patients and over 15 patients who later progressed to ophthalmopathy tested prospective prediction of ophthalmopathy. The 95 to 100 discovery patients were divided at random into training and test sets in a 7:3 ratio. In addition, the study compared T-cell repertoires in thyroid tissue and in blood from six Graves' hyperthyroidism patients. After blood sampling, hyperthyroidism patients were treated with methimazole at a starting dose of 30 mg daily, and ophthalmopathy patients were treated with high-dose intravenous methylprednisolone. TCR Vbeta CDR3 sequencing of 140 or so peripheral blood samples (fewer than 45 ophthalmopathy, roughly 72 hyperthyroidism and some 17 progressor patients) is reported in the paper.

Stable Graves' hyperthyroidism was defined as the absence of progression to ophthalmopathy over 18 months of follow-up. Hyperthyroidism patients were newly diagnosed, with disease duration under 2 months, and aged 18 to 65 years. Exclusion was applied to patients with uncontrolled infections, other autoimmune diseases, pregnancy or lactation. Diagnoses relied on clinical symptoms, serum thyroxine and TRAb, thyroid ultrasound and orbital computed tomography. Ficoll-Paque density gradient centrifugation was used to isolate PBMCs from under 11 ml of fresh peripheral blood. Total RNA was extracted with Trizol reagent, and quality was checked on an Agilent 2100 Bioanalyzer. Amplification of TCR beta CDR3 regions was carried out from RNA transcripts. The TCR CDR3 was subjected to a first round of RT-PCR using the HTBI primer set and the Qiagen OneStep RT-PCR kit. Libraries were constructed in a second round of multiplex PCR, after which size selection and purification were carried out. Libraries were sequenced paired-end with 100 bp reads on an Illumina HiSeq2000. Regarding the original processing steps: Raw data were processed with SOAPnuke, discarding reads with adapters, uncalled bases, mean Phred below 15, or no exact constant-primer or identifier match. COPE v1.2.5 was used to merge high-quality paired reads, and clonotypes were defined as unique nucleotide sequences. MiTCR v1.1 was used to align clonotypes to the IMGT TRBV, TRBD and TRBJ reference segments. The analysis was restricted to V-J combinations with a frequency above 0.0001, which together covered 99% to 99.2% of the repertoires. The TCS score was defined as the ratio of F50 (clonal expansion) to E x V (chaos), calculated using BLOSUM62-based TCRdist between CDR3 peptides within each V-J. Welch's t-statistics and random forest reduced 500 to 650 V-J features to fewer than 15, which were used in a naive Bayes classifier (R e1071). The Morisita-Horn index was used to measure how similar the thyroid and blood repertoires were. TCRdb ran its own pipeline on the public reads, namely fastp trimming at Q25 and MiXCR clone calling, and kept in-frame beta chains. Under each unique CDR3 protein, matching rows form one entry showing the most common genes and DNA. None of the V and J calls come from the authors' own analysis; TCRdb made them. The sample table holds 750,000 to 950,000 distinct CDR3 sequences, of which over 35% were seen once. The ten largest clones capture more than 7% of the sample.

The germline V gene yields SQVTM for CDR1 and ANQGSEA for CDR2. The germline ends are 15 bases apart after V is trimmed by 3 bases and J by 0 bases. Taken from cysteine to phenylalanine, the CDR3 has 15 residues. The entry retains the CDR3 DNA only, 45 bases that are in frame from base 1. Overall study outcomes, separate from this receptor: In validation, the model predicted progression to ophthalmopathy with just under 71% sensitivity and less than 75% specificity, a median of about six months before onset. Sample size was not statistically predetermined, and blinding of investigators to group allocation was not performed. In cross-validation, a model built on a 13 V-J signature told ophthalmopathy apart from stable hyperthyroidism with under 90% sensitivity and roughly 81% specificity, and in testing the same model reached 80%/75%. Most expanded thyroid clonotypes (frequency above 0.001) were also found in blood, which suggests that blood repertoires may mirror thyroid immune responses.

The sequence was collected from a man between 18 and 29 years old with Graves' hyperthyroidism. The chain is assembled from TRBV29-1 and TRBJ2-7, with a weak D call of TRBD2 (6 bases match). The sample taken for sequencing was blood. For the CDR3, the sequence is CSVEGPGEYSYEQYF. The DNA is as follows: TGCAGCGTTGAGGGTCCGGGAGAGTACTCCTACGAGCAGTACTTC.